The next 5 T cell receptor beta chains were all read from a single sample in a study of T cell repertoires in cytomegalovirus infection. TCRdb reprocessed the reads via MiXCR and lists one record per CDR3 protein. Here the sample spans about 190,000 distinct CDR3 sequences, over 25% being singletons. The sample was PBMCs. Every receptor here comes from a human donor in good health (CMV status not recorded). Some clones in this sample may be carry-over from other donors' samples.

The chain combines TRBV10-3 with TRBJ2-1; no clear D gene. The germline CDR1 and CDR2 sequences are ENHRY and SYGVKD. The CDR3 is 12 amino acids. V was clipped by 6 bases and J by 10 bases, with 13 bases between them. CDR3 loop: CAIRADDWEQFF. CDR3 nucleotide sequence: TGTGCCATCAGGGCGGACGATTGGGAGCAGTTCTTC.

The V and J genes are TRBV6-1 and TRBJ2-7; 7 bases fit TRBD1. The germline gives CDR1 MNHNS, CDR2 SASEGT. With 6 bases clipped from V and 6 bases from J, the junction kept 8 bases outside the gene matches. The CDR3 has 13 residues. CDR3 residues: CASSVTGTTEQYF. CDR3 sequence (DNA): TGTGCCAGCAGCGTGACAGGGACAACCGAGCAGTACTTC.

This chain uses TRBV7-9 with TRBJ2-5; 10 bases agree with TRBD2. Germline V CDR1 and CDR2: SEHNR, FQNEAQ (reference sequence). The CDR3 extends over 14 amino acids. Trimming removed 5 bases from V and 5 bases from J; junction bases left unmatched: 5. CDR3 sequence reads: CASSITSGKETQYF. In nucleotides, the CDR3 is TGTGCCAGCAGCATTACTAGCGGGAAGGAGACCCAGTACTTC.

The chain employs TRBV19 and TRBJ2-7, with D maybe TRBD2 (7 bases). V was pared by 1 base and J by 2 bases, with 12 bases between. Germline V gene lookup returns CDR1 LNHDA and CDR2 SQIVND (reference sequence). The CDR3 spans 15 residues. As DNA, the CDR3 is TGTGCCAGTAGTATAGCGGGGGGCTTCGCCTACGAGCAGTACTTC. Translating gives CASSIAGGFAYEQYF. Combining the CDR3 with reference TRBV19 and TRBJ2-7 gives the whole variable domain DGGITQSPKYLFRKEGQNVTLSCEQNLNHDAMYWYRQDPGQGLRLIYYSQIVNDFQKGDIAEGYSVSREKKESFPLTVTSAQKNPTAFYLCASSIAGGFAYEQYFGPGTRLTVT.

This clonotype was counted only a few times. The chain employs TRBV12-3 or TRBV12-4 and TRBJ2-7; D not resolved. The CDR3 length is 13 residues. V lost 4 bases and J lost 6, with 13 bases in between. In DNA, the CDR3 is TGTGCCAGCAGTTCCCGTTCCGGTACCGAGCAGTACTTC. Its protein is CASSSRSGTEQYF.